This TCR beta chain originates from a study of T cell repertoires in cytomegalovirus infection. About the study: HLA-B-restricted CMV epitopes that are well studied, plus recently identified HLA-C-restricted ones, were used by the study.

This clonotype appeared a few times. Antigen: not known. The CDR3 extends over 14 amino acids. V shed 3 bases and J shed 10 bases, with 18 bases lying between them. Germline loops: CDR1 SEHNR, CDR2 FQNEAQ (reference sequence). TCRdb re-called the reads with MiXCR, one entry per CDR3 protein. The sample has under 350,000 distinct CDR3 sequences, 20% to 25% seen once. Findings of the study overall: HLA-C-restricted, CMV-specific TCR beta clonotypes were dominant ex vivo.

Sequencing used cultured PBMCs, obtained from culture after CMV antigen stimulation. The TCR sequence derives from a human donor in good health (CMV status not recorded). Some clones in this sample may be carry-over from other donors' samples. The chain couples TRBV7-9 to TRBJ1-1, with a weak D call TRBD1 (5 bases). The CDR3: CASSFTGTNFGAFF. Written as DNA, the CDR3 is TGTGCCAGCAGCTTCACCGGGACGAACTTTGGAGCTTTCTTT.